This T cell receptor beta chain comes out of a study of blood T cell repertoires in COVID-19. Across the study: COVID-19 samples from acute and convalescent phases originated in the United States, Italy and Spain. Sources were T cells, B-cell-depleted T cells, or PBMCs; the material itself was cDNA or gDNA.

The CDR3 consists of 17 residues. V trimming: 2 bases; J trimming: 0 bases; junction bases outside the gene matches: 8. Germline loops: CDR1 SGHDT, CDR2 YYEEEE. This clone has ten or more counts. Original methodology: The authors estimated nucleated cell counts from reference gene primer amplification. Here immunoSEQ multiplex PCR was the method, and the copy in TCRdb shows in-frame clones only, minus some. V, J and clone size reflect that table, while D and trimming were determined from the DNA. Here the sample spans about 180,000 clones, 80% being singletons. Input material: peripheral blood. The chain links TRBV5-6 to TRBJ2-1; 7 nucleotides align to TRBD2. This clonotype was sampled from a man between 65 and 85 years old with active or convalescent COVID-19. The CDR3 here is CASSFVGGLTSYNEQFF. Here the CDR3 DNA reads TGTGCCAGCAGCTTCGTTGGGGGACTAACCTCCTACAATGAGCAGTTCTTC. Filled out from reference TRBV5-6 and TRBJ2-1, the complete variable domain reads DAGVTQSPTHLIKTRGQQVTLRCSPKSGHDTVSWYQQALGQGPQFIFQYYEEEERQRGNFPDRFSGHQFPNYSSELNVNALLLGDSALYLCASSFVGGLTSYNEQFFGPGTRLTVL.